The 16 T cell receptor beta chains given below trace back to one sample, sequenced in a study of cytomegalovirus exposure and HLA in healthy donors. Amplification used 60 Vbeta primers and 13 Jbeta primers. The protocol was immunoSEQ multiplex PCR, while the TCRdb copy is restricted to in-frame clones and leaves out a portion. The table lists about 130,000 clones, more than 70% of them singletons. The sample comprised PBMCs. The receptors derive from a human donor in good health.

This clone was counted only a few times. The genes are TRBV6-4 and TRBJ2-1, with D maybe TRBD2 (5 bases). This CDR3 is 13 amino acids long. The germline V and J ends were trimmed by 3 bases and 2 bases, with 5 bases remaining between them. Germline CDR1 is MRHNA and CDR2 is SNTAGT. CDR3 protein: CASSEAAYNEQFF. The CDR3 DNA follows: TGTGCCAGCAGTGAAGCGGCCTACAATGAGCAGTTCTTC.

This clone was picked up a small number of times. The chain is built from TRBV28 and TRBJ1-1; D gene unclear. Trimming stripped 8 bases from V and 1 base from J, with 8 bases between. Germline assignment: CDR1 MDHEN and CDR2 SYDVKM. The CDR3 length is 12 residues. The CDR3 DNA reads as TGTGCCAGCCTAGTGGAGAACACTGAAGCTTTCTTT. Translation: CASLVENTEAFF.

In regard to this clone: At one end, the junction sequence differs from germline, possibly due to a read error. This same CDR3 is encoded by further DNA sequences in the sample. The rearrangement joins TRBV4-1 to TRBJ1-4, with a possible D match to TRBD1 (5 bases). The CDR3 is made up of 13 amino acids. Germline V gene sequence: CDR1 MGHRA, CDR2 YSYEKL. This CDR3 reads CASSQDPQAELFF. In DNA form, the CDR3 reads TGTGCCAGCAGCCAAGACCCACAGGCTGAACTGTTTTTT.

The V and J genes are TRBV27 and TRBJ1-5, with D possibly matching TRBD1 (5 bases). Germline V gene lookup returns CDR1 MNHEY and CDR2 SMNVEV (reference sequence). The length of the CDR3 is 15 residues. V was trimmed by 3 bases and J by 6 bases, leaving 15 bases between them. The CDR3 DNA reads TGTGCCAGCAGTTTTCAGGGAAGGGGAGGTCAGCCCCAGCATTTT. Its translation is CASSFQGRGGQPQHF.

V and J are TRBV6-5 and TRBJ2-7; maybe TRBD2 (5 bases). The germline gives CDR1 MNHEY, CDR2 SVGAGI. The germline V and J ends were trimmed by 4 bases and 6 bases, with 10 bases remaining between them. This CDR3 has 12 residues. The CDR3 is CASSSLRGEQYF. The CDR3 DNA follows: TGTGCCAGCAGTTCCCTCCGGGGCGAGCAGTACTTC.

This chain uses TRBV7-9 with TRBJ1-4; D call uncertain. V lost 2 bases and J lost 0, with 10 bases in between. The germline V gene encodes CDR1 SEHNR and CDR2 FQNEAQ (reference sequence). The CDR3 totals 16 residues. In nucleotides, the CDR3 is TGTGCCAGCAGCTTAAGGGAGTCCACAACTAATGAAAAACTGTTTTTT. Its protein product is CASSLRESTTNEKLFF. Full variable domain (rest looked up from reference TRBV7-9 and TRBJ1-4): DTGVSQNPRHKITKRGQNVTFRCDPISEHNRLYWYRQTLGQGPEFLTYFQNEAQLEKSRLLSDRFSAERPKGSFSTLEIQRTEQGDSAMYLCASSLRESTTNEKLFFGSGTQLSVL.

This chain joins TRBV29-1 and TRBJ1-6; no clear D. Germline-derived CDR1 and CDR2 are SQVTM and ANQGSEA. V lost 5 bases and J 7 bases, leaving 12 bases between the germline ends. This CDR3 is 13 amino acids long. CDR3 nucleotides: TGCAGCGTTCAGCTTACAGAAAATTCACCCCTCCACTTT. Its translation: CSVQLTENSPLHF.

DNA of the CDR3: TGTGCCAGCAGTGAGGTGCCACAGGGGAGCTCCTACAATGAGCAGTTCTTC. As protein: CASSEVPQGSSYNEQFF. This chain uses TRBV2 with TRBJ2-1; 7 positions match TRBD1. J lost 0 bases, V lost 3 bases, and 8 bases had no gene match. The CDR3 has 17 amino acids. CDR1 SNHLY and CDR2 FYNNEI come from the germline V gene.

The chain employs TRBV5-4 and TRBJ2-7, with 9 positions matching TRBD2. Germline assignment: CDR1 SGHNT and CDR2 YYREEE (reference sequence). This CDR3 has 15 residues. The ends lost 4 bases at V and 6 bases at J; junction bases unmatched: 11. CDR3 loop: CASSRLAETAPEQYF. Here the CDR3 DNA reads TGTGCCAGCAGCAGACTAGCGGAGACCGCACCCGAGCAGTACTTC. Drawing the rest from reference TRBV5-4 and TRBJ2-7, the complete variable domain is ETGVTQSPTHLIKTRGQQVTLRCSSQSGHNTVSWYQQALGQGPQFIFQYYREEENGRGNFPPRFSGLQFPNYSSELNVNALELDDSALYLCASSRLAETAPEQYFGPGTRLTVT.

J is TRBJ1-2 and V is TRBV6-6; D gene uncertain. This CDR3 is 14 amino acids long. CDR1 MNHNY and CDR2 SVGAGI come from the germline V gene (reference sequence). Between the trimmed V and J ends, which lost 1 base and 4 bases, there was a span of 10 bases. CDR3 residues: CASSYWGGGYGYTF. The CDR3 coding sequence is TGTGCCAGCAGTTACTGGGGAGGTGGCTATGGCTACACCTTC.

This clone came up a few times. The V and J genes are TRBV27 and TRBJ1-3; D possibly corresponds to TRBD1 (6 bases). Germline CDR1 MNHEY, CDR2 SMNVEV (reference sequence). The CDR3 runs 16 residues. V dropped 4 bases and J dropped 4 bases, with 17 bases sitting between them. In DNA form, the CDR3 reads TGTGCCAGCAGTTCTGGGACACCCAGGAGCGGAAACACCATATATTTT. Translating gives CASSSGTPRSGNTIYF.

The V gene is TRBV10-2, the J gene TRBJ1-1; 10 nucleotides match TRBD1. The germline CDR1 and CDR2 sequences are WSHSY and SAAADI. Trimming took 0 bases from V and 4 from J; bases not matched to a gene: 14. This CDR3 has 19 amino acids. The chain's CDR3 is CASSESGTTRDRGFTEAFF. Written as DNA, the CDR3 is TGCGCCAGCAGTGAGTCGGGGACCACCCGGGACAGGGGTTTCACTGAAGCTTTCTTT.

This clone was found once. This rearrangement joins TRBV28 to TRBJ1-1; 7 bases match TRBD1. This CDR3 contains 14 residues. Germline CDR1 reads MDHEN; CDR2 reads SYDVKM. After removal of 10 bases from V and 0 bases from J, the junction contained 8 bases not matched to a gene. The CDR3 loop reads CAIAATGMNTEAFF. The CDR3 nucleotides read TGTGCCATCGCTGCGACAGGGATGAACACTGAAGCTTTCTTT.

The V gene is TRBV11-2, the J gene TRBJ2-2; TRBD2 agrees at 11 bases. With 3 bases clipped from V and 5 bases from J, the junction kept 14 bases outside the gene matches. CDR1 and CDR2 (germline): SGHAT, FQNNGV. The CDR3 extends over 19 amino acids. The CDR3 reads CASSLGPSSGGPWTGELFF. The CDR3 DNA reads TGTGCCAGCAGCTTGGGGCCTTCTAGCGGGGGGCCGTGGACCGGGGAGCTGTTTTTT.

This clone was observed a few times. The rearrangement joins TRBV5-4 to TRBJ1-6; 10 bases map to TRBD1. Unmatched junction bases numbered 12, after V lost 4 bases and J lost 14 bases. CDR1 is SGHNT and CDR2 is YYREEE in the germline V gene (reference sequence). This CDR3 spans 15 amino acids. CDR3 sequence: CASSRAGQGPGALHF. CDR3 coding DNA: TGTGCCAGCAGCCGTGCGGGACAGGGGCCAGGGGCCCTCCACTTT.

The rearrangement links TRBV4-2 to TRBJ1-5; D call uncertain. The V and J ends lost 0 bases and 6 bases respectively, with 6 bases between them. The CDR3 spans 13 residues. The germline CDR1 and CDR2 sequences are LGHNA and YNFKEQ. The CDR3 is CASSQDTGQPQHF. The CDR3 DNA sequence: TGTGCCAGCAGCCAAGATACGGGTCAGCCCCAGCATTTT.